This TCR beta chain was captured by sequencing in a study of cytomegalovirus exposure and HLA in healthy donors. Study observations and caveats: TCR beta chain V- and J-gene trimming was linked, in a later analysis, to a missense variant in DCLRE1C.

About this clone: Its antigen is still unknown.

The CDR3 sequence is 16 residues long. The junction had 8 bases not matched to a gene; V was cut back by 6 bases and J by 0 bases. The germline V gene has CDR1 LNHDA and CDR2 SQIVND (reference sequence). The PCR contained 60 Vbeta and 13 Jbeta primers. Authors' methods: In a later analysis, approximately 80 million unique TCR beta chains included roughly 11 million shared by two or more donors. The method was immunoSEQ multiplex PCR; TCRdb's version includes in-frame clones alone and lacks a portion of them. The V and J calls and the clone size are those of that table, but D and trimming were determined from the DNA. The data contain about 150,000 clones, 79% of them seen just once; the ten biggest clones take up roughly 6.7%.

The genes are TRBV19 and TRBJ1-1, with 9 bases aligning to TRBD1. Specimen: PBMCs. This receptor was taken from a woman between 35 and 50 years old in good health and CMV-seropositive. The CDR3 DNA is TGTGCCAGTAGCATGGGACAGGGCATAATGAACACTGAAGCTTTCTTT. The encoded protein is CASSMGQGIMNTEAFF.